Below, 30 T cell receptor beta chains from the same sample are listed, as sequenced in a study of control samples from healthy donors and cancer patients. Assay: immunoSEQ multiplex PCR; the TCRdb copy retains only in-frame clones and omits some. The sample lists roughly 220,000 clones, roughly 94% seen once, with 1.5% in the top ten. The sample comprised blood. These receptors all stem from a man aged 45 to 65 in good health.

The CDR3 region has the DNA TGTGCCAGCAGGGATCGAGGGAAGGGCTACACCTTC. Its protein is CASRDRGKGYTF. The chain is built from TRBV2 and TRBJ1-2; D ambiguous. V lost 6 bases to trimming and J lost 8 bases, with 13 bases between them. This CDR3 has 12 amino acids. Germline CDR1 SNHLY, CDR2 FYNNEI.

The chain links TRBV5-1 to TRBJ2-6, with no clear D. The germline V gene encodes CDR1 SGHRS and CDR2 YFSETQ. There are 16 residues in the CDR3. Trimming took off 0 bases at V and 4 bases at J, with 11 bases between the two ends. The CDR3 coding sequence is TGCGCCAGCAGCTTGGATGGGGTATCAGGGGCCAACGTCCTGACTTTC. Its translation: CASSLDGVSGANVLTF.

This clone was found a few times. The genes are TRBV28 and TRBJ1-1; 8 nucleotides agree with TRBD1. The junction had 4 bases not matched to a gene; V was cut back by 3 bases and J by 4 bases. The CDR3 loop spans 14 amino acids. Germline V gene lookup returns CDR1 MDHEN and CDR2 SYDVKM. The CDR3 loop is CASSLITGGTEAFF. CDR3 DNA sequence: TGTGCCAGCAGTTTGATTACAGGGGGCACTGAAGCTTTCTTT. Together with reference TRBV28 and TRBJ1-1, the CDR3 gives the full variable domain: DVKVTQSSRYLVKRTGEKVFLECVQDMDHENMFWYRQDPGLGLRLIYFSYDVKMKEKGDIPEGYSVSREKKERFSLILESASTNQTSMYLCASSLITGGTEAFFGQGTRLTVV.

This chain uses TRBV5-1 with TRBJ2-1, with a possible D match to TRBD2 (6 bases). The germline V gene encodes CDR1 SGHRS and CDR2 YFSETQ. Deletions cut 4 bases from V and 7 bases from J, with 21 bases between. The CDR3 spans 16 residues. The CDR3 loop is CASSPGWKARENEQFF. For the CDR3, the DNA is TGCGCCAGCAGCCCCGGGTGGAAGGCGCGGGAAAATGAGCAGTTCTTC. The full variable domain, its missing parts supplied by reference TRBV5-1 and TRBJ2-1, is KAGVTQTPRYLIKTRGQQVTLSCSPISGHRSVSWYQQTPGQGLQFLFEYFSETQRNKGNFPGRFSGRQFSNSRSEMNVSTLELGDSALYLCASSPGWKARENEQFFGPGTRLTVL.

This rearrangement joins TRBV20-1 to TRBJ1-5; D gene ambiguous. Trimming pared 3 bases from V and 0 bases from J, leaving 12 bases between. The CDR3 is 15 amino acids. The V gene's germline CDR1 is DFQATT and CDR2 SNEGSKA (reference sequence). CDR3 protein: CSASLAGYSNQPQHF. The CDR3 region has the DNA TGCAGTGCTAGTTTGGCAGGTTATAGCAATCAGCCCCAGCATTTT.

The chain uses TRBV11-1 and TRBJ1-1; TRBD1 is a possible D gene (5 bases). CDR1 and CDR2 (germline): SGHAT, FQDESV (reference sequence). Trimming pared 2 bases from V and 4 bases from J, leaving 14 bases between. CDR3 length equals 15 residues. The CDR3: CASSLSNGAGTEAFF. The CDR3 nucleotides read TGTGCCAGCAGCTTATCAAACGGGGCGGGCACTGAAGCTTTCTTT.

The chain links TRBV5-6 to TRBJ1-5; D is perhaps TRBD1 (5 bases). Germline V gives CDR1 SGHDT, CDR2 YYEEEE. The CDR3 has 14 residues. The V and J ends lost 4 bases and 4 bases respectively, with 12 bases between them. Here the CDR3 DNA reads TGTGCCAGCAGCGCCGGGGCCCTAAATCAGCCCCAGCATTTT. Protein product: CASSAGALNQPQHF.

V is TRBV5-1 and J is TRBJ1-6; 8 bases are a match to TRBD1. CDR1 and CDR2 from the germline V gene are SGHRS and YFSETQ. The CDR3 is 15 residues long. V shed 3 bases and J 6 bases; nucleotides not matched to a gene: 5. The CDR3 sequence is CASSWTGFGNSPLHF. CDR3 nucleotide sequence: TGCGCCAGCAGCTGGACAGGGTTTGGTAATTCACCCCTCCACTTT. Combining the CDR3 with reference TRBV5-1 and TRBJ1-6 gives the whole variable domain KAGVTQTPRYLIKTRGQQVTLSCSPISGHRSVSWYQQTPGQGLQFLFEYFSETQRNKGNFPGRFSGRQFSNSRSEMNVSTLELGDSALYLCASSWTGFGNSPLHFGNGTRLTVT.

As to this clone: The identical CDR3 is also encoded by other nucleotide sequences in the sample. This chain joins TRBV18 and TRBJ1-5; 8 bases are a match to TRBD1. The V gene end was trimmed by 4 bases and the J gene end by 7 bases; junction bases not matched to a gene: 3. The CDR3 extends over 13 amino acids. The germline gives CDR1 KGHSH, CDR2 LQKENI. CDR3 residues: CASSLDRDQPQHF. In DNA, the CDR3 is TGTGCCAGCTCACTGGACAGGGACCAGCCCCAGCATTTT.

In nucleotides, the CDR3 is TGTGCCAGCAGCTCCCCAGTACGGGAACAAGCCAAAAACATTCAGTACTTC. It specifies CASSSPVREQAKNIQYF. The chain carries TRBV7-9 and TRBJ2-4; D possibly corresponds to TRBD2 (5 bases). Trimming pared 4 bases from V and 0 bases from J, leaving 16 bases between. This CDR3 has 17 amino acids. The V gene's germline CDR1 is SEHNR and CDR2 FQNEAQ (reference sequence).

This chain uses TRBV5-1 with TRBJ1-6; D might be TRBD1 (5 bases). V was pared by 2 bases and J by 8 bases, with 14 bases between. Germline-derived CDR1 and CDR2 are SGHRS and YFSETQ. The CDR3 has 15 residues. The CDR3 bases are TGCGCCAGCAGCTTAATGGGGACGACGGATTCACCCCTCCACTTT. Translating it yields CASSLMGTTDSPLHF.

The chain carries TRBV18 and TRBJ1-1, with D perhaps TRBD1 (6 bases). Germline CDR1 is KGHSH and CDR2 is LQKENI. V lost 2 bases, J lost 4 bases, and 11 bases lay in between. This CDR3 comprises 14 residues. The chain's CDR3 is CASSPSRGSTEAFF. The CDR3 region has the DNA TGTGCCAGCTCACCAAGCAGGGGCAGCACTGAAGCTTTCTTT.

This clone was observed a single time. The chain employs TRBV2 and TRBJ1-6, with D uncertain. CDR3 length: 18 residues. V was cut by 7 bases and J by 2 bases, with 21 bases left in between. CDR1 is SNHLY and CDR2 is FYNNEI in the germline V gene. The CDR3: CASTDSGRGGPYNSPLHF. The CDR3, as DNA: TGTGCCAGCACCGACTCAGGACGCGGCGGACCCTATAATTCACCCCTCCACTTT.

In nucleotides, the CDR3 is TGTGCCAGCAGCTTTTCGACAGGGAACACCGGGGAGCTGTTTTTT. Translating it yields CASSFSTGNTGELFF. This rearrangement joins TRBV11-1 to TRBJ2-2; TRBD1 is a possible D gene (6 bases). There are 15 residues in the CDR3. The germline gives CDR1 SGHAT, CDR2 FQDESV (reference sequence). V was clipped by 3 bases and J by 1 base, with 9 bases between them. Drawing the rest from reference TRBV11-1 and TRBJ2-2, the complete variable domain is EAEVAQSPRYKITEKSQAVAFWCDPISGHATLYWYRQILGQGPELLVQFQDESVVDDSQLPKDRFSAERLKGVDSTLKIQPAELGDSAMYLCASSFSTGNTGELFFGEGSRLTVL.

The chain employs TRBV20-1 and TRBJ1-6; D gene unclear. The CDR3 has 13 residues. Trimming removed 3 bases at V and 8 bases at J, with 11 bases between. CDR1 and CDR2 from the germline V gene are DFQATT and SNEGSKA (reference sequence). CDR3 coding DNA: TGCAGTGCTAGTACAGTGGTGGATTCACCCCTCCACTTT. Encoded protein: CSASTVVDSPLHF.

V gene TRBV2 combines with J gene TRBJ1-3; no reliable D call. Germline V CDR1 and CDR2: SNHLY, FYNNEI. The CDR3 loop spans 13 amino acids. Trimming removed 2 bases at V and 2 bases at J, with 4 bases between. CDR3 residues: CASSEQAGNTIYF. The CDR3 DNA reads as TGTGCCAGCAGTGAACAAGCTGGAAACACCATATATTTT.

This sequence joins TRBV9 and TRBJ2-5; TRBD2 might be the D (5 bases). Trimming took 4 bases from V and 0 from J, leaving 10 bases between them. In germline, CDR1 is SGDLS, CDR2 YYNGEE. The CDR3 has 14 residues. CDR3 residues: CASSSWGDQETQYF. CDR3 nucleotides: TGTGCCAGCAGCTCCTGGGGAGACCAAGAGACCCAGTACTTC.

CDR3 coding DNA: TGTGCCAGCAGCCTTGATAGGGGGGGTGGCACTGAAGCTTTCTTT. Translation gives CASSLDRGGGTEAFF. The chain combines TRBV4-2 with TRBJ1-1; tentatively, D is TRBD1 (6 bases). This CDR3 is 15 amino acids long. Trimming pared 4 bases from V and 4 bases from J, leaving 16 bases between. Germline loops: CDR1 LGHNA, CDR2 YNFKEQ.

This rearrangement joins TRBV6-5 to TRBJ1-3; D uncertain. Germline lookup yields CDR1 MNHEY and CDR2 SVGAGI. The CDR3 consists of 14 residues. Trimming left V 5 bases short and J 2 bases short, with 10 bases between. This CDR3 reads CASSRAAAGNTIYF. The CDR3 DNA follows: TGTGCCAGCAGTAGGGCGGCCGCTGGAAACACCATATATTTT.

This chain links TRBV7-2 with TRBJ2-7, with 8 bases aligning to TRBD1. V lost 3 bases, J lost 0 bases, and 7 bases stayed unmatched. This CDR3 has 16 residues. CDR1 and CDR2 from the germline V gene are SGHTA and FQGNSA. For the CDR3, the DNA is TGTGCCAGCAGCTTTACGTCAGACAGGGGCTCCTACGAGCAGTACTTC. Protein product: CASSFTSDRGSYEQYF.

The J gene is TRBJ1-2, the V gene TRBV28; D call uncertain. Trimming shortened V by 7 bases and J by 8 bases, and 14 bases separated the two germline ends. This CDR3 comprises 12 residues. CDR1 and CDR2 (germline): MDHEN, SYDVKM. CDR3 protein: CASKESVLGYTF. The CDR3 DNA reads TGTGCCAGCAAGGAGTCCGTTCTCGGCTACACCTTC.

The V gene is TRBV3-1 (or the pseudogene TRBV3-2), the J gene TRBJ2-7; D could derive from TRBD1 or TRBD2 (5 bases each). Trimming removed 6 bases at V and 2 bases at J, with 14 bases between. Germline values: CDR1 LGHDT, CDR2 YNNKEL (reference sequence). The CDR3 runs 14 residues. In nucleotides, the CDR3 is TGTGCCAGCAGGGACTCCGGGGCCACCTACGAGCAGTACTTC. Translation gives CASRDSGATYEQYF.

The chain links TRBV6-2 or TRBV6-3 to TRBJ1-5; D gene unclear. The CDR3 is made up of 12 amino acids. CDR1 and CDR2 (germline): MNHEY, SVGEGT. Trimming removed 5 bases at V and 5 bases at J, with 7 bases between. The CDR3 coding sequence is TGTGCCAGCAGTGGAAGAGATCAGCCCCAGCATTTT. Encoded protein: CASSGRDQPQHF.

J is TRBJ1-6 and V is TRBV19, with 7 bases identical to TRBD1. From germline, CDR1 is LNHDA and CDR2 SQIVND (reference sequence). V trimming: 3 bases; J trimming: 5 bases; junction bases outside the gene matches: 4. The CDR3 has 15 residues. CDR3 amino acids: CASSIAGGNNSPLHF. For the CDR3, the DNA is TGTGCCAGTAGTATCGCAGGGGGAAATAATTCACCCCTCCACTTT. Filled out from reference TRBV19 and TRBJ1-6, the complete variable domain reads DGGITQSPKYLFRKEGQNVTLSCEQNLNHDAMYWYRQDPGQGLRLIYYSQIVNDFQKGDIAEGYSVSREKKESFPLTVTSAQKNPTAFYLCASSIAGGNNSPLHFGNGTRLTVT.

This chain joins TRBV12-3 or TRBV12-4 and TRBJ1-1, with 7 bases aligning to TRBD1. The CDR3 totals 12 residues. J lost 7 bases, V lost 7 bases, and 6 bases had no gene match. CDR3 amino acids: CASTTGVGEAFF. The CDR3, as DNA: TGTGCCAGCACCACAGGGGTCGGTGAAGCTTTCTTT.

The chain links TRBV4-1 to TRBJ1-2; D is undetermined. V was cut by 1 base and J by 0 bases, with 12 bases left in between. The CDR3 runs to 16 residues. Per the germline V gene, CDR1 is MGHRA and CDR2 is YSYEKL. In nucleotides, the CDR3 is TGCGCCAGCAGCCAAGCTGTTTTGGGAGCTAACTATGGCTACACCTTC. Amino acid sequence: CASSQAVLGANYGYTF.

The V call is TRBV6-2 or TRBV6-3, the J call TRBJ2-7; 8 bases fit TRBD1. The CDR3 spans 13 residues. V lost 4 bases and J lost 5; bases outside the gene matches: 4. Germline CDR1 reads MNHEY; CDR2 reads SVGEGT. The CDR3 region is CASSFQGAHEQYF. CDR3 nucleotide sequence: TGTGCCAGCAGTTTCCAGGGGGCCCACGAGCAGTACTTC.

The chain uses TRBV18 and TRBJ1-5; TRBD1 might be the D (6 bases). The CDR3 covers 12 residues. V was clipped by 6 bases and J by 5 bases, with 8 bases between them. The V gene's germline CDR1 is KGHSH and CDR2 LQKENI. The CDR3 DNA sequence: TGTGCCAGCTCGCGGACAGATCAGCCCCAGCATTTT. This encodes CASSRTDQPQHF.

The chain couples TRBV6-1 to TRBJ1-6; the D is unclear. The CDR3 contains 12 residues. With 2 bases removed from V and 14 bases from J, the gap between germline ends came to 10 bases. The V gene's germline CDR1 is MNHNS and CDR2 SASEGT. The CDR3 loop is CASSELGITLHF. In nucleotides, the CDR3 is TGTGCCAGCAGTGAACTAGGGATAACCCTCCACTTT.

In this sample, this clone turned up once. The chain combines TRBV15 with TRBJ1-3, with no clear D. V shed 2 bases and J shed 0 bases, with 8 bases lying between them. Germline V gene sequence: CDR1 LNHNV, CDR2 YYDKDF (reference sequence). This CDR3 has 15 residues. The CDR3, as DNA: TGTGCCACCAGCAGATCTCTCAACTCTGGAAACACCATATATTTT. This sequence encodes CATSRSLNSGNTIYF. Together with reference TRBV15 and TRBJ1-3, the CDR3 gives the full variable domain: DAMVIQNPRYQVTQFGKPVTLSCSQTLNHNVMYWYQQKSSQAPKLLFHYYDKDFNNEADTPDNFQSRRPNTSFCFLDIRSPGLGDTAMYLCATSRSLNSGNTIYFGEGSWLTVV.